These 25 T cell receptor beta chains came from one sample sequenced in a study of lymphopenia after photon versus proton radiotherapy. Assay used: immunoSEQ multiplex PCR; TCRdb lists only in-frame clones, some missing. This repertoire shows around 30,000 clones, 85% to 90% found once; its top ten account for around 7%. Here the sequenced sample was peripheral blood, taken from a patient treated with proton-based radiotherapy. These receptors were taken from a woman aged 65 to 85 with pancreatic cancer. Some clones in this sample may be carry-over from other donors' samples.

This chain joins TRBV27 and TRBJ1-5; unclear D gene. Germline V gene sequence: CDR1 MNHEY, CDR2 SMNVEV (reference sequence). V was cut by 2 bases and J by 4 bases, with 6 bases left in between. This CDR3 has 13 residues. The CDR3 is CASSLVLNQPQHF. The DNA of the CDR3 is TGTGCCAGCAGTTTAGTACTAAATCAGCCCCAGCATTTT.

J is TRBJ1-1 and V is TRBV29-1; D unresolved. Trimming stripped 4 bases from V and 1 base from J, with 7 bases between. This CDR3 is built from 12 residues. From germline, CDR1 is SQVTM and CDR2 ANQGSEA. The CDR3 region is CSVVSSNTEAFF. The CDR3 DNA follows: TGCAGCGTTGTTAGTTCGAACACTGAAGCTTTCTTT.

The chain links TRBV6-6 to TRBJ2-7, with D perhaps TRBD2 (6 bases). Trimming cost V 10 bases and J 4 bases, with 14 bases left between them. The CDR3 is made up of 12 amino acids. Germline lookup yields CDR1 MNHNY and CDR2 SVGAGI (reference sequence). In DNA form, the CDR3 reads TGTGCCATCGCGATCGGAGGGTACGAGCAGTACTTC. Encoded protein: CAIAIGGYEQYF.

This chain joins TRBV6-6 and TRBJ2-7; TRBD1 matches at 12 bases. V shed 2 bases, J shed 2 bases, and the junction held 4 bases outside the gene matches. This CDR3 has 16 amino acids. Looked up from germline, CDR1 is MNHNY and CDR2 is SVGAGI (reference sequence). The CDR3 DNA sequence: TGTGCCAGCAGTTACCCTTGGGACAGGGGGCCCTACGAGCAGTACTTC. Encoded protein: CASSYPWDRGPYEQYF.

V gene TRBV1 combines with J gene TRBJ1-1; the table's TRBD1 call for D was not verified on the DNA. TRBV1 is marked as a pseudogene. The CDR3 is 18 amino acids. The CDR3 nucleotides read TGCACCAGCAGCCAAAACTACAAGGGACAGCTCATGAACACTGAAGCTTTCTTT. Its translation: CTSSQNYKGQLMNTEAFF.

The chain has TRBV9 and TRBJ2-5; 8 bases map to TRBD2. J gave up 5 bases and V 0 bases, and 12 bases lay outside the gene matches. CDR1 and CDR2 (germline): SGDLS, YYNGEE. The CDR3 length is 17 residues. The CDR3 sequence: CASSVGNSGNGRETQYF. The CDR3 DNA reads TGTGCCAGCAGCGTAGGCAATAGCGGGAATGGGAGGGAGACCCAGTACTTC.

The rearrangement links TRBV28 to TRBJ1-2; D possibly corresponds to TRBD1 (5 bases). V was cut by 7 bases and J by 6 bases, with 15 bases left in between. This CDR3 has 13 amino acids. Germline loops: CDR1 MDHEN, CDR2 SYDVKM. The DNA for the CDR3 is TGTGCCAGCACCTTAGGCCAGACAGATGGCTACACCTTC. Protein product: CASTLGQTDGYTF.

This chain links TRBV7-3 with TRBJ2-2; D call uncertain. The length of the CDR3 is 14 residues. V lost 1 base and J lost 3, with 6 bases in between. The germline CDR1 and CDR2 sequences are SGHTA and FQGTGA. CDR3 region: CASSLSLDTGELFF. The CDR3 nucleotides read TGTGCCAGCAGCTTAAGCCTAGACACCGGGGAGCTGTTTTTT.

This chain joins TRBV19 and TRBJ2-7; 13 bases are shared with TRBD2. The CDR3 has 17 residues. Losses at the gene ends were 5 bases for V and 0 bases for J; bases not matched to a gene: 7. Germline values: CDR1 LNHDA, CDR2 SQIVND (reference sequence). CDR3 bases: TGTGCCAGTAGTGAGACGGGACTAGCGGGGAGCTCCTACGAGCAGTACTTC. Translating it yields CASSETGLAGSSYEQYF.

The V and J genes are TRBV6-6 and TRBJ1-1, with D unclear. CDR3 length equals 15 residues. V was trimmed by 0 bases and J by 3 bases, leaving 11 bases between them. Germline V lookup: CDR1 MNHNY, CDR2 SVGAGI (reference sequence). Written as DNA, the CDR3 is TGTGCCAGCAGTTACTCAGCTTTGTCGTACACTGAAGCTTTCTTT. Protein product: CASSYSALSYTEAFF.

The chain joins TRBV14 to TRBJ1-4; perhaps TRBD1 as D (6 bases). The CDR3 loop spans 14 amino acids. Germline CDR1 reads SGHDN; CDR2 reads FVKESK. V lost 3 bases and J 10 bases, leaving 15 bases between the germline ends. The CDR3 DNA is TGTGCCAGCAGCCAGGGGCAGGGGTGGGGAAAACTGTTTTTT. Translating it yields CASSQGQGWGKLFF.

The chain joins TRBV15 to TRBJ1-4; 8 bases match TRBD1. From germline, CDR1 is LNHNV and CDR2 YYDKDF (reference sequence). Trimming at V came to 2 bases and at J to 2 bases, leaving 4 bases not matched to a gene. This CDR3 spans 16 amino acids. The chain's CDR3 is CATSRRGQETNEKLFF. The CDR3 nucleotides are TGTGCCACCAGCAGAAGGGGACAGGAGACTAATGAAAAACTGTTTTTT.

The chain is built from TRBV5-5 and TRBJ2-1; unclear D gene. CDR1 and CDR2 (germline): SGHKS, YYEKEE (reference sequence). Trimming left V 0 bases short and J 9 bases short, with 7 bases between. The CDR3 contains 12 residues. CDR3 bases: TGTGCCAGCAGCTTGGGAGGTGGTGAGCAGTTCTTC. It is translated as CASSLGGGEQFF.

The rearrangement links TRBV4-2 to TRBJ2-2; TRBD2 matches 10 bases. The ends lost 5 bases at V and 1 base at J; junction bases unmatched: 10. CDR1 is LGHNA, CDR2 YNFKEQ, per germline. The CDR3 covers 18 residues. CDR3 region: CASSSYLAGAGNTGELFF. The CDR3 DNA is TGTGCCAGCAGCTCCTATCTAGCGGGAGCTGGGAACACCGGGGAGCTGTTTTTT.

This clone was detected only a few times. The chain links TRBV19 to TRBJ2-6; no clear D gene. The CDR3 is 12 residues long. Deletions cut 6 bases from V and 1 base from J, with 1 base between. Germline V gives CDR1 LNHDA, CDR2 SQIVND (reference sequence). The CDR3 DNA sequence: TGTGCCAGTAGATCTGGGGCCAACGTCCTGACTTTC. Translation: CASRSGANVLTF.

The count of this clone is one. This chain connects TRBV18 to TRBJ2-1; 8 bases align to TRBD1. CDR1 and CDR2 from the germline V gene are KGHSH and LQKENI. The CDR3 consists of 14 residues. The trim removed 2 bases at V and 3 bases at J, leaving 0 bases unmatched. Here the CDR3 DNA reads TGTGCCAGCTCACCAGGACAGGGCTACAATGAGCAGTTCTTC. As protein: CASSPGQGYNEQFF.

This clone was seen once. The rearrangement uses TRBV5-1 and TRBJ1-6; TRBD1 is a possible D gene (6 bases). V was pared by 0 bases and J by 5 bases, with 9 bases between. Germline loops: CDR1 SGHRS, CDR2 YFSETQ. The CDR3 has 15 amino acids. The CDR3 spells CASSLVAGDNSPLHF. DNA for the CDR3: TGCGCCAGCAGCTTGGTGGCAGGGGATAATTCACCCCTCCACTTT.

CDR3 protein: CASSPGQSSNQPQHF. The CDR3 region has the DNA TGTGCCAGCAGTCCTGGACAGAGTAGCAATCAGCCCCAGCATTTT. The chain links TRBV6-9 to TRBJ1-5; D might be TRBD1 (6 bases). The CDR3 covers 15 residues. Germline V gene lookup returns CDR1 MNHGY and CDR2 SVAAGI. V was shortened by 5 bases and J by 0 bases, with 11 bases between the two germline ends.

The chain carries TRBV6-4 and TRBJ1-5, with 7 bases identical to TRBD1. This CDR3 spans 14 amino acids. V shed 6 bases and J 1 base; nucleotides not matched to a gene: 3. Germline loops: CDR1 MRHNA, CDR2 SNTAGT. The DNA of the CDR3 is TGTGCCAGCAGAGGGACAGACAGCAATCAGCCCCAGCATTTT. Translation gives CASRGTDSNQPQHF.

This clone is a singleton in its sample. The J gene is TRBJ2-2, the V gene TRBV4-1, with D possibly being TRBD2 (5 bases). CDR3 length: 12 amino acids. V lost 3 bases to trimming and J lost 8 bases, with 7 bases between them. Germline CDR1 and CDR2: MGHRA and YSYEKL. As DNA, the CDR3 is TGCGCCAGCAGCCACTCGGGGGGGGAGCTGTTTTTT. Its translation is CASSHSGGELFF.

The chain is built from TRBV27 and TRBJ2-6; possible D gene TRBD1, 5 bases. The V end was cut by 7 bases, the J end by 2 bases, with 9 bases between. The CDR3 consists of 14 residues. Germline values: CDR1 MNHEY, CDR2 SMNVEV (reference sequence). The CDR3 DNA reads as TGTGCCAGCAAGCAAGGGGCTGGGGCCAACGTCCTGACTTTC. It specifies CASKQGAGANVLTF.

This rearrangement joins TRBV5-5 to TRBJ1-2, with 11 bases matching TRBD1. The V segment lost 0 bases and the J segment 4 bases; nucleotides outside the gene matches: 2. This CDR3 has 15 residues. From germline, CDR1 is SGHKS and CDR2 YYEKEE (reference sequence). CDR3 in amino acids: CASSLGGTGGYGYTF. CDR3 nucleotides: TGTGCCAGCAGCTTGGGTGGGACAGGGGGCTATGGCTACACCTTC.

The chain has TRBV4-1 and TRBJ2-1, with D perhaps assigned TRBD1 or TRBD2 (6 bases each). This CDR3 contains 13 residues. V dropped 7 bases and J dropped 5 bases, with 12 bases sitting between them. The germline V gene has CDR1 MGHRA and CDR2 YSYEKL. The CDR3 loop reads CASTGGTNNEQFF. The CDR3 DNA is TGCGCCAGCACGGGCGGGACAAACAATGAGCAGTTCTTC.

The rearrangement links TRBV9 to TRBJ1-6; D call uncertain. The germline V and J ends were trimmed by 2 bases and 4 bases, with 10 bases remaining between them. Germline V CDR1 and CDR2: SGDLS, YYNGEE. The CDR3 runs 15 residues. The CDR3 sequence: CASSVEDLYNSPLHF. The CDR3, as DNA: TGTGCCAGCAGCGTCGAGGACCTATATAATTCACCCCTCCACTTT.

The chain joins TRBV15 to TRBJ1-3, with a tentative D call TRBD1 (6 bases). Between the trimmed V and J ends, which lost 0 bases and 2 bases, there was a span of 8 bases. The V gene's germline CDR1 is LNHNV and CDR2 YYDKDF (reference sequence). This CDR3 has 15 residues. The CDR3 reads CATSRDGGAGNTIYF. DNA for the CDR3: TGTGCCACCAGCAGAGATGGGGGCGCTGGAAACACCATATATTTT.